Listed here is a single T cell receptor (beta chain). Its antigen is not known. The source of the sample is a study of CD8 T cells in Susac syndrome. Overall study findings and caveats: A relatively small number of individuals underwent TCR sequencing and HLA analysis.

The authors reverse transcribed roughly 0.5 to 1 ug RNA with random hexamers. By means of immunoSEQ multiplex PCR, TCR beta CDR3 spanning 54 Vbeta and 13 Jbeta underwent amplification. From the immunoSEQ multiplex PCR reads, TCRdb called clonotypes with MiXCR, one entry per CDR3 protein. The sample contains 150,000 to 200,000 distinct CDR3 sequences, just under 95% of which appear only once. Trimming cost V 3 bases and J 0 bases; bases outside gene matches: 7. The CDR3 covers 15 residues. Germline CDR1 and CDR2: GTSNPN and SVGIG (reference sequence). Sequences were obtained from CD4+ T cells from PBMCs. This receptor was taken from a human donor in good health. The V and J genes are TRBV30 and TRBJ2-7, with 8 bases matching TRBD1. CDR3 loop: CAWRSQGVVSYEQYF. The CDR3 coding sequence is TGTGCCTGGAGATCACAGGGGGTCGTCTCCTACGAGCAGTACTTC.